The present T cell receptor (beta chain) was sequenced within a study of T cell repertoires in cytomegalovirus infection. Study at large: Indicated by public TCR beta signatures were CMV infection and matching HLA type.

Germline values: CDR1 KGHDR, CDR2 SFDVKD. This CDR3 is 13 amino acids long. With 3 bases removed from V and 5 bases from J, the gap between germline ends came to 9 bases. Whole-study results and caveats: Cumulative public TCR beta family frequency identified CMV carriers with the relevant HLA. CMV-specific HLA-C-restricted TCR beta clonotypes dominated the ex vivo response.

Using its own MiXCR run on the reads, TCRdb lists one record per CDR3 protein. The sample includes around 330,000 distinct CDR3 sequences, under 20% of them seen just once. On this clonotype itself: Its target is not known.

This clonotype originated in a human donor in good health (CMV status not recorded). Some clones in this sample may be carry-over from other donors' samples. This chain links TRBV24-1 with TRBJ2-5; no clear D. The sample comprised PBMCs. CDR3 sequence reads: CATSDPSFETQYF. CDR3 DNA: TGTGCCACCAGTGATCCCTCTTTCGAGACCCAGTACTTC.